This T cell receptor beta chain emerged from a study of cytomegalovirus exposure and HLA in healthy donors. Looking at the study overall: The Caucasian-associated ancestry cluster contained 81% of the roughly 370 genotyped donors. Points from the study as a whole: Analysis performed later showed TCR beta chains linked to HLA being more clonally expanded than equally common others.

PCR primers comprised 60 Vbeta and 13 Jbeta primers. Assay used: immunoSEQ multiplex PCR; TCRdb lists only in-frame clones, some missing. The sample records 100,000 to 150,000 clones, roughly 70% being singletons. This clone was recorded once. The antigen remains undetermined. Every donor was a healthy person donating bone marrow. The TCR originated in a man in his thirties or forties in good health and CMV-seronegative. Sequencing was carried out using PBMCs.

CDR3 loop: CASSPKIWGQNTGELFF. CDR3 sequence (DNA): TGTGCCAGCAGCCCGAAAATATGGGGACAGAACACCGGGGAGCTGTTTTTT. This sequence joins TRBV5-4 and TRBJ2-2, with D perhaps matching TRBD1 (6 bases). Trimming took 4 bases from V and 1 from J, leaving 17 bases between them. Germline V lookup: CDR1 SGHNT, CDR2 YYREEE (reference sequence). The CDR3 runs 17 residues. The full variable domain, in which reference TRBV5-4 and TRBJ2-2 provide the parts outside the CDR3, is ETGVTQSPTHLIKTRGQQVTLRCSSQSGHNTVSWYQQALGQGPQFIFQYYREEENGRGNFPPRFSGLQFPNYSSELNVNALELDDSALYLCASSPKIWGQNTGELFFGEGSRLTVL.